This T cell receptor beta chain was sequenced for a study of blood T cell repertoires in COVID-19. On the study more broadly: Sample material is recorded as cDNA or gDNA derived from T cells, B-cell-depleted T cells, or PBMCs.

In the source study's methods: Amplification from reference gene primers served as the basis for estimated nucleated cell counts. Using immunoSEQ multiplex PCR, the repertoire was profiled, and TCRdb retains in-frame clones only, with some absent. V and J calls and clone size come straight from that table; D and trimming were deduced from the DNA. The top ten clones hold 4% to 5% of a sample with fewer than 120,000 clones, nearly 90% of them seen once. The germline V gene has CDR1 SGDLS and CDR2 YYNGEE. The CDR3 spans 18 residues. The trim removed 4 bases at V and 2 bases at J, leaving 15 bases unmatched.

The sequence was collected from a human donor in a cohort sampled during active COVID-19. Sequencing was done on a sample of peripheral blood. The chain combines TRBV9 with TRBJ2-1, with TRBD1 matching over 7 bases. CDR3: CASSPPPGRDRTYNEQFF. The CDR3 DNA is TGTGCCAGCAGCCCTCCTCCGGGCCGGGACAGAACCTACAATGAGCAGTTCTTC.